This is a list of T cell receptor beta chains from one sample in a study of beta chain features in type 1 diabetes. The data were produced by immunoSEQ multiplex PCR, yet TCRdb's version contains in-frame clones alone and is incomplete. The sample comprises about 640,000 clones, 12% of which are singletons, and about 0.11% rests with the top ten. The material sequenced was naive CD4+ T cells from blood. The source of these receptors is a man younger than 45 with type 1 diabetes. CDR3s leave out the opening cysteine and the closing phenylalanine or tryptophan. The D gene is left open where the match is weak. Clone sizes are given selectively: once, few, many, or a class where the clone is expanded.

abundance	d_gene	v_gene	j_gene	CDR3aa
few	TRBD1	TRBV9	TRBJ2-3	ASSPRPFGQGYTDTQY
once	.	TRBV5-1	TRBJ1-1	ASSRLPNTEAF
few	TRBD1	TRBV5-1	TRBJ2-3	ASSLWTGSTDTQY
few	TRBD1	TRBV4-2	TRBJ2-6	ASSIADRKSSGANVLT
few	.	TRBV20-1	TRBJ2-3	SAGSTDTQY
.	.	TRBV13	TRBJ1-2	ASSSGPTNYGYT
few	.	TRBV6-5	TRBJ2-7	ASTSRTESSYEQY
few	.	TRBV9	TRBJ1-6	ASSSAPGGSPLH
few	.	TRBV20-1	TRBJ2-5	SANGAETQY
.	TRBD1	TRBV5-1	TRBJ2-5	ASSRTGQETQY
few	.	TRBV9	TRBJ1-2	ASSVVGVGYT
few	TRBD2	TRBV7-2	TRBJ2-1	ASSFHLAEYNEQF
few	TRBD1	TRBV5-4	TRBJ2-1	ASSLGDRGWEQF
few	TRBD2	TRBV5-1	TRBJ2-5	ASSFGTSGEETQY
.	.	TRBV5-6	TRBJ1-3	ASSQRTPHSGNTIY
few	.	TRBV5-6	TRBJ2-4	ASSLVVGTAKNIQY
few	.	TRBV5-4	TRBJ2-7	ASSLQAGSSYEQY
.	.	TRBV9	TRBJ1-1	ASSATQNTEAF
.	TRBD1	TRBV9	TRBJ2-6	ASSTTGTVAGANVLT
.	TRBD1	TRBV5-1	TRBJ2-1	ASSPLTGTSSYNEQF
.	.	TRBV29-1	TRBJ1-1	SAEGVNTEAF
.	.	TRBV20-1	TRBJ1-1	SASGLPKAF
.	.	TRBV11-2	TRBJ2-7	ASSLVGSLSYEQY
.	.	TRBV14	TRBJ1-2	ASSQGPTVDYGYT
few	.	TRBV18	TRBJ2-7	ASSPSLEHEQY
few	.	TRBV18	TRBJ1-5	ASSPEESNQPQH
few	.	TRBV19	TRBJ1-2	ASSPRRDFDYGYT
.	.	TRBV4-3	TRBJ2-7	ASSPERAGEMYEQY
.	.	TRBV5-1	TRBJ1-2	ASSLGGAISNPVNYGYT
.	.	TRBV5-1	TRBJ1-2	ASAPRPNYGYT
few	TRBD1	TRBV27	TRBJ2-1	ASRGQGNGEQF
.	TRBD1	TRBV7-2	TRBJ1-1	ASSRQGVNTEAF
.	TRBD2	TRBV11-3	TRBJ2-3	ASSFSAGAGDTQY
.	.	TRBV28	TRBJ1-4	ASSANMGKLF
few	.	TRBV5-1	TRBJ1-2	ASSGAEGIYGYT
.	TRBD2	TRBV29-1	TRBJ2-1	SVAGLAGGASEQF
few	.	TRBV5-4	TRBJ2-5	ASSLAGSQETQY
.	TRBD1	TRBV27	TRBJ2-7	ATGTAVADEQY
.	.	TRBV23-1	TRBJ2-1	ASSQSTCEEQF
.	.	TRBV10-3	TRBJ2-3	AISESRQNTDTQY
.	.	TRBV6-5	TRBJ2-7	ASSYSGQGGHEQY
.	TRBD1	TRBV9	TRBJ1-4	ASATGDSNEKLF
.	.	TRBV4-3	TRBJ1-1	ASSGTGTPMNTEAF
.	.	TRBV7-2	TRBJ1-5	ASSLGGPSNQPQH
few	TRBD1	TRBV15	TRBJ1-5	ATSRTGQTFNQPQH
few	TRBD1	TRBV7-7	TRBJ2-7	ASSYGTGGSYEQY
once	TRBD2	TRBV5-6	TRBJ2-7	ASSLVSGGYEQY
few	TRBD1	TRBV6-6	TRBJ2-7	ASSYPDRVTYEQY
few	.	TRBV27	TRBJ1-2	ASSLSGTRDPRTYGYT
.	TRBD1	TRBV9	TRBJ1-2	ASSEGTALGGSYT
few	TRBD1	TRBV7-2	TRBJ2-3	ASSRDRSDTQY
.	.	TRBV4-2	TRBJ2-1	ASSQDLAENEQF
.	TRBD2	TRBV7-9	TRBJ2-1	AHGTSADEQF
few	.	TRBV19	TRBJ2-6	ASSRKAGANVLT
.	.	TRBV29-1	TRBJ1-1	SARDTYYTEAF
.	.	TRBV7-2	TRBJ2-7	ASSLVAGSEKQY
.	.	TRBV27	TRBJ2-3	ASRMKGTSDTQY
few	TRBD2	TRBV28	TRBJ2-7	ASIKGGNSYEQY
.	.	TRBV27	TRBJ1-2	ASSPVVTGVYGYT
few	.	TRBV7-2	TRBJ2-1	ASSLVGAAFSSGEQF